This T cell receptor (beta chain) was captured in a study of T cell repertoires in cytomegalovirus infection. Background on the study: Recently described HLA-C-restricted plus well-studied HLA-B-restricted CMV epitopes were used. CMV infection plus the matching HLA type was flagged by public TCR beta signatures.

In regard to this clonotype: What it binds is not known.

TCRdb passed the reads through MiXCR, listing each CDR3 protein once. The sample has around 900,000 distinct CDR3 sequences, roughly 31% seen once. Study-level results: Carriage of CMV together with the relevant HLA was identifiable through cumulative public TCR beta family frequency. HLA-C-restricted TCR beta clonotypes specific for CMV led the ex vivo response.

The CDR3 is made up of 14 amino acids. The germline CDR1 and CDR2 sequences are MNHEY and SVGEGT. The trim removed 4 bases at V and 8 bases at J, leaving 8 bases unmatched. This TCR was recovered from a human donor in good health (CMV status not recorded). Some clones in this sample may be carry-over from other donors' samples. The chain has TRBV6-2 or TRBV6-3 and TRBJ2-1; 7 nucleotides align to TRBD1. The specimen was cultured CD8+ T cells from PBMCs, collected from culture after CMV antigen stimulation. CDR3 bases: TGTGCCAGCAGTTCCGACAGGGTAAGGGATGAGCAGTTCTTC. Translating it yields CASSSDRVRDEQFF.